Following are 8 T cell receptor beta chains from one sample sequenced in a study of CD8+CD57+ T cells in acquired aplastic anemia (dated by TCRdb to 2017 to 2018). Patients chosen for sequencing had shown expansion of CD8+CD57+ cells by flow cytometry. The sequencer listed for this sample is Illumina HiSeq 2000. TCR beta VDJ combination and CDR3 sequence profiling used genomic DNA as the template. TCRdb ran its own pipeline on the public reads, namely fastp trimming at Q25 and MiXCR clone calling, and kept in-frame beta chains. CDR3 protein duplicates are merged, each entry listing the most common genes and DNA. For this sample there are about 160,000 distinct CDR3 sequences; 45% to 55% appear just once. The top ten clones comprise approximately 3% of the sample. The source material was sorted CD4+, CD8+, or CD8+CD57+ T cells (not recorded which) from PBMCs. The receptors shown here come from a human donor with aplastic anemia.

The chain combines TRBV6-1 with TRBJ1-6; the D is unclear. CDR1 and CDR2 from the germline V gene are MNHNS and SASEGT. V was pared by 6 bases and J by 7 bases, with 10 bases between. The CDR3 spans 13 residues. CDR3 sequence reads: CASRIAGNSPLHF. CDR3 DNA sequence: TGTGCCAGCAGAATAGCCGGGAATTCACCCCTCCACTTT.

This clonotype was observed many times. V is TRBV6-1 and J is TRBJ1-1; D remains ambiguous. CDR1 and CDR2 from the germline V gene are MNHNS and SASEGT. V was shortened by 5 bases and J by 0 bases, with 13 bases between the two germline ends. The CDR3 length is 15 residues. The DNA of the CDR3 is TGTGCCAGCAGTCGCCCGACCGTCATGAACACTGAAGCTTTCTTT. Encoded protein: CASSRPTVMNTEAFF.

In regard to this clonotype: Germline and junction disagree at one end, which may indicate a read error. This chain joins TRBV10-3 and TRBJ1-2; 7 bases map to TRBD1. Germline lookup yields CDR1 ENHRY and CDR2 SYGVKD. This CDR3 contains 14 residues. Here the CDR3 reads CASSYSRDSSGYTF. As DNA, the CDR3 is TGTGCCAGCAGTTACTCACGGGACAGTTCCGGCTACACCTTC.

This chain connects TRBV27 to TRBJ2-7; D perhaps matches TRBD2 (5 bases). CDR1 is MNHEY and CDR2 is SMNVEV in the germline V gene (reference sequence). The CDR3 consists of 11 residues. The ends were cut back, 8 bases at V and 4 bases at J, with 9 bases in the middle. CDR3 coding DNA: TGTGCCAGCGCGGGTTTTTACGAGCAGTACTTC. It is translated as CASAGFYEQYF.

The rearrangement joins TRBV7-9 to TRBJ1-1; D remains ambiguous. The germline V gene has CDR1 SEHNR and CDR2 FQNEAQ (reference sequence). V was trimmed by 5 bases and J by 3 bases, leaving 10 bases between them. CDR3 size: 13 residues. The CDR3 region has the DNA TGTGCCAGCAGCGTCCCTGGGGACACTGAAGCTTTCTTT. This gives the protein CASSVPGDTEAFF.

The CDR3 spells CASSQQLENQNIQYF. CDR3 bases: TGTGCCAGCAGCCAACAGTTAGAGAATCAAAACATTCAGTACTTC. The genes are TRBV6-1 and TRBJ2-4; D is unresolved. Germline values: CDR1 MNHNS, CDR2 SASEGT. This CDR3 comprises 15 residues. V gave up 6 bases and J gave up 5 bases, with 17 bases separating them.

The chain links TRBV15 to TRBJ2-7, with 10 bases lining up with TRBD1. Unmatched junction bases numbered 6, after V lost 2 bases and J lost 2 bases. The length of the CDR3 is 16 residues. Germline-derived CDR1 and CDR2 are LNHNV and YYDKDF (reference sequence). CDR3 in amino acids: CATSRMGDRGAYEQYF. The CDR3 bases are TGTGCCACCAGCAGAATGGGGGACAGGGGTGCCTACGAGCAGTACTTC.

J is TRBJ2-7 and V is TRBV6-1; no clear D. There are 13 residues in the CDR3. CDR1 and CDR2 from the germline V gene are MNHNS and SASEGT. The V and J ends lost 7 bases and 2 bases respectively, with 12 bases between them. The CDR3 region is CASTLGSTYEQYF. CDR3 DNA: TGTGCCAGCACGCTCGGTAGTACCTACGAGCAGTACTTC.